Listed below are T cell receptor beta chains from one sample, sequenced in a study of response to subunit inactivated influenza vaccine. TCRdb analysed the RT-PCR reads with MiXCR anew, one entry per CDR3 protein. The table records fewer than 700,000 distinct CDR3 sequences, over 10% of them present only once. Here the sequenced sample was PBMCs from blood, taken 45 days after vaccination. These receptors all come from a man over 45 who received an inactivated influenza vaccine. The CDR3 runs from the conserved cysteine through the conserved F or W. The D gene is left open where the match is weak. Expanded clones get a size class; other rows say once, few or many, or leave the size out.

D: .; size: many; V: TRBV20-1; J: TRBJ2-2; CDR3: CSARDWADTGELFF; DNA: TGCAGTGCTAGAGATTGGGCGGACACCGGGGAGCTGTTTTTT
D: .; size: .; V: TRBV20-1; J: TRBJ2-1; CDR3: CSARDLVGGWDEQFF; DNA: TGCAGTGCTAGAGATCTCGTGGGAGGTTGGGATGAGCAGTTCTTC
D: .; size: .; V: TRBV25-1; J: TRBJ2-7; CDR3: CASRPTGAGDSYEQYF; DNA: TGTGCCAGCAGACCGACAGGCGCGGGGGATTCCTACGAGCAGTACTTC
D: .; size: few; V: TRBV7-9; J: TRBJ2-5; CDR3: CASSLTSWGGLRGTQYF; DNA: TGTGCCAGCAGCTTAACGTCATGGGGGGGCCTCCGAGGGACCCAGTACTTC
D: TRBD2; size: few; V: TRBV28; J: TRBJ2-3; CDR3: CASSRVGSGGTQYF; DNA: TGTGCCAGCAGTCGAGTGGGTAGCGGGGGAACGCAGTATTTT
D: .; size: .; V: TRBV6-5; J: TRBJ2-7; CDR3: CASSYSSRAPYEQYF; DNA: TGTGCCAGCAGTTACTCCTCAAGGGCCCCCTACGAGCAGTACTTC
D: .; size: .; V: TRBV18; J: TRBJ1-2; CDR3: CASSPDRGHGYTF; DNA: TGTGCCAGCTCACCAGACCGGGGCCATGGCTACACCTTC
D: .; size: few; V: TRBV9; J: TRBJ2-1; CDR3: CASSVARASANEQFF; DNA: TGTGCCAGCAGCGTAGCGAGGGCTAGTGCCAATGAGCAGTTCTTC
D: .; size: .; V: TRBV12-3/TRBV12-4; J: TRBJ2-3; CDR3: CASSTRSMTRYF; DNA: TGTGCCAGCAGCACGAGGTCAATGACTCGGTATTTT
D: .; size: few; V: TRBV12-3/TRBV12-4; J: TRBJ2-1; CDR3: CASSLWYGPYNEQFF; DNA: TGTGCCAGCAGTTTATGGTACGGGCCCTACAATGAGCAGTTCTTC
D: .; size: few; V: TRBV28; J: TRBJ1-1; CDR3: CASSIGALNTEAFF; DNA: TGTGCCAGCAGCATAGGGGCCTTGAACACTGAAGCTTTCTTT
D: TRBD1; size: .; V: TRBV4-1; J: TRBJ1-5; CDR3: CASSEQNQGARQPQHF; DNA: TGCGCCAGCAGCGAACAGAATCAGGGGGCCAGGCAGCCCCAGCATTTT
D: TRBD1; size: few; V: TRBV29-1; J: TRBJ1-1; CDR3: CSVELRTGGYLEAF; DNA: TGCAGCGTTGAACTAAGGACAGGGGGCTACCTTGAGGCTTTT
D: .; size: many; V: TRBV7-9; J: TRBJ2-3; CDR3: CASSLWSGRGTDTQYF; DNA: TGTGCCAGCAGCTTATGGTCCGGGAGAGGCACAGATACGCAGTATTTT
D: TRBD1; size: .; V: TRBV15; J: TRBJ2-5; CDR3: CATSPIQGAQYF; DNA: TGTGCCACCAGCCCCATTCAGGGGGCCCAGTACTTC
D: TRBD2; size: .; V: TRBV28; J: TRBJ2-1; CDR3: CASSFGVAGGHNEQFF; DNA: TGTGCCAGCAGTTTCGGTGTGGCGGGGGGCCACAATGAGCAGTTCTTC
D: .; size: .; V: TRBV3-1; J: TRBJ2-1; CDR3: CASGPGQYNEQFF; DNA: TGTGCCAGCGGTCCGGGCCAATACAATGAGCAGTTCTTC
D: .; size: .; V: TRBV29-1; J: TRBJ2-3; CDR3: CSVESRTRGATQYF; DNA: TGCAGCGTTGAAAGCCGTACCAGGGGCGCTACGCAGTATTTT
D: .; size: .; V: TRBV28; J: TRBJ2-3; CDR3: CASSSRVLWTDTQYF; DNA: TGTGCCAGCAGCTCCAGGGTTTTATGGACAGATACGCAGTATTTT
D: .; size: .; V: TRBV7-9; J: TRBJ1-1; CDR3: CASSLMSVDSGTEAFF; DNA: TGTGCCAGCAGCTTAATGTCAGTGGACAGCGGGACTGAAGCTTTCTTT
D: TRBD1; size: few; V: TRBV29-1; J: TRBJ1-2; CDR3: CSVETGQPGHYGYTF; DNA: TGCAGCGTTGAGACAGGGCAACCGGGCCACTATGGCTACACCTTC
D: .; size: few; V: TRBV12-3/TRBV12-4; J: TRBJ2-1; CDR3: CASSLNGPYSSYNEQFF; DNA: TGTGCCAGCAGTTTAAACGGGCCTTACAGCTCCTACAATGAGCAGTTCTTC
D: .; size: .; V: TRBV14; J: TRBJ2-1; CDR3: CASSQRRLSYNEQFF; DNA: TGTGCCAGCAGCCAGAGACGCCTCTCCTACAATGAGCAGTTCTTC
D: TRBD1; size: .; V: TRBV6-1; J: TRBJ1-2; CDR3: CASSRSGQVNYGYTF; DNA: TGTGCCAGCAGCCGTTCGGGACAGGTTAACTATGGCTACACCTTC
D: TRBD1; size: .; V: TRBV12-3/TRBV12-4; J: TRBJ1-1; CDR3: CASSNEDRGWTEAFF; DNA: TGTGCCAGCAGCAACGAGGACAGGGGATGGACTGAAGCTTTCTTT
D: TRBD1; size: many; V: TRBV6-2/TRBV6-3; J: TRBJ1-5; CDR3: CASNGQGVNQPQHF; DNA: TGTGCCAGCAATGGACAGGGAGTAAATCAGCCCCAGCATTTT
D: .; size: .; V: TRBV6-5; J: TRBJ2-7; CDR3: CASSYERTIYEQYF; DNA: TGTGCCAGCAGTTATGAGCGGACCATCTACGAGCAGTACTTC
D: .; size: .; V: TRBV5-5; J: TRBJ1-6; CDR3: CASSTGTEDSPLHF; DNA: TGTGCCAGCAGCACGGGGACGGAGGATTCACCCCTCCACTTT
D: .; size: .; V: TRBV20-1; J: TRBJ2-2; CDR3: CSAEKQGKQNTGELFF; DNA: TGCAGTGCAGAAAAACAGGGTAAACAGAACACCGGGGAGCTGTTTTTT
D: .; size: many; V: TRBV10-3; J: TRBJ2-1; CDR3: CAISERADEQFF; DNA: TGTGCCATCAGTGAGAGGGCTGATGAGCAGTTCTTC
D: TRBD2; size: .; V: TRBV4-1; J: TRBJ2-7; CDR3: CASSPHPSGRYEQYF; DNA: TGCGCCAGCAGCCCTCATCCTAGCGGGAGGTACGAGCAGTACTTC
D: TRBD2; size: few; V: TRBV2; J: TRBJ2-7; CDR3: CASRGIGGTSGNIRYEQYF; DNA: TGTGCCAGCAGAGGGATAGGGGGGACTAGCGGGAACATACGCTACGAGCAGTACTTC
D: TRBD2; size: many; V: TRBV20-1; J: TRBJ2-1; CDR3: CSAKTSGSGNEQFF; DNA: TGCAGTGCCAAGACTAGCGGGAGTGGCAATGAGCAGTTCTTC
D: TRBD1; size: .; V: TRBV5-5; J: TRBJ2-5; CDR3: CASSIGQAGRTQYF; DNA: TGTGCCAGCAGCATTGGACAGGCCGGTCGGACCCAGTACTTC
D: TRBD2; size: few; V: TRBV6-2/TRBV6-3; J: TRBJ2-1; CDR3: CAGSSGAYNEQFF; DNA: TGTGCCGGCTCTAGCGGGGCTTACAATGAGCAGTTCTTC
D: .; size: .; V: TRBV15; J: TRBJ2-3; CDR3: CATSRRDGTDTQYF; DNA: TGTGCCACCAGCCGTCGGGACGGCACAGATACGCAGTATTTT
D: .; size: many; V: TRBV15; J: TRBJ2-3; CDR3: CATSSANRTQYF; DNA: TGTGCCACCAGCAGTGCTAACAGGACGCAGTATTTT
D: TRBD1; size: .; V: TRBV14; J: TRBJ1-1; CDR3: CASSSYRGSTEAFF; DNA: TGTGCCAGCAGCTCATACAGGGGATCCACTGAAGCTTTCTTT
D: TRBD1; size: .; V: TRBV5-1; J: TRBJ1-2; CDR3: CASSLGTGGFQSYGYTF; DNA: TGCGCCAGCAGCTTGGGGACAGGGGGCTTCCAAAGCTATGGCTACACCTTC
D: .; size: few; V: TRBV7-2; J: TRBJ1-2; CDR3: CASSPGTRSGYTF; DNA: TGTGCCAGCAGCCCGGGGACACGGTCTGGCTACACCTTC
D: .; size: .; V: TRBV7-3; J: TRBJ2-7; CDR3: CASSLSGGVSEQYF; DNA: TGTGCCAGCAGCTTAAGTGGGGGAGTAAGCGAGCAGTACTTC
D: .; size: many; V: TRBV6-5; J: TRBJ1-3; CDR3: CASSYSWRGYGNTIYF; DNA: TGTGCCAGCAGTTACTCATGGCGCGGATATGGAAACACCATATATTTT
D: .; size: .; V: TRBV6-4; J: TRBJ2-1; CDR3: CASSVAAYDNEQFF; DNA: TGTGCCAGCAGTGTTGCGGCATATGACAATGAGCAGTTCTTC
D: TRBD1; size: .; V: TRBV4-2; J: TRBJ2-7; CDR3: CASSSDRGPYEQYF; DNA: TGTGCCAGCAGCTCCGACAGGGGACCCTACGAGCAGTACTTC
D: .; size: many; V: TRBV10-3; J: TRBJ2-5; CDR3: CAISESRDEETQYF; DNA: TGTGCCATCAGTGAGTCGAGGGATGAAGAGACCCAGTACTTC
D: .; size: .; V: TRBV11-1; J: TRBJ1-5; CDR3: CASSLVRRSSGSNQPQHF; DNA: TGTGCCAGCAGCTTAGTTCGAAGGAGTTCAGGGTCGAATCAGCCCCAGCATTTT
D: .; size: .; V: TRBV15; J: TRBJ2-1; CDR3: CATSRDLGPPRGEQFF; DNA: TGTGCCACCAGCAGAGATCTTGGGCCCCCTCGGGGGGAGCAGTTCTTC
D: .; size: .; V: TRBV7-8; J: TRBJ2-5; CDR3: CASRKGRLEASETQYF; DNA: TGTGCCAGCAGGAAAGGGCGACTGGAGGCCTCGGAGACCCAGTACTTC
D: TRBD1; size: .; V: TRBV10-3; J: TRBJ2-2; CDR3: CAIRSSGTGPTGELFF; DNA: TGTGCCATCAGATCCTCCGGGACAGGGCCCACCGGGGAGCTGTTTTTT
D: .; size: .; V: TRBV6-5; J: TRBJ1-1; CDR3: CASSPGATEAFF; DNA: TGTGCCAGCAGCCCCGGGGCCACTGAAGCTTTCTTT
D: .; size: few; V: TRBV2; J: TRBJ2-4; CDR3: CASSGGVAKNIQYF; DNA: TGTGCCAGCAGTGGAGGAGTAGCCAAAAACATTCAGTACTTC
D: .; size: .; V: TRBV20-1; J: TRBJ2-2; CDR3: CSARPGIGTAPGELFF; DNA: TGCAGTGCACGCCCTGGGATAGGAACCGCGCCCGGGGAGCTGTTTTTT
D: .; size: .; V: TRBV4-3; J: TRBJ2-4; CDR3: CASSQDWGLRENIQYF; DNA: TGCGCCAGCAGCCAAGATTGGGGACTCCGCGAAAACATTCAGTACTTC
D: TRBD1; size: .; V: TRBV10-2; J: TRBJ2-2; CDR3: CASTHTGAGELFF; DNA: TGCGCCAGCACCCATACAGGGGCGGGGGAGCTGTTTTTT
D: TRBD1; size: .; V: TRBV12-3/TRBV12-4; J: TRBJ2-5; CDR3: CASRPRTGQETQYF; DNA: TGTGCCAGCAGACCCAGGACAGGCCAAGAGACCCAGTACTTC
D: .; size: many; V: TRBV5-1; J: TRBJ2-1; CDR3: CASSNQQGGWNEQFF; DNA: TGCGCCAGCAGTAATCAGCAGGGCGGATGGAATGAGCAGTTCTTC
D: TRBD2; size: many; V: TRBV10-3; J: TRBJ2-1; CDR3: CAISESGLADNEQFF; DNA: TGTGCCATCAGTGAGTCCGGACTAGCGGACAATGAGCAGTTCTTC
D: TRBD2; size: few; V: TRBV7-9; J: TRBJ2-1; CDR3: CASSLSAGVANEQFF; DNA: TGTGCCAGCAGCTTAAGCGCGGGAGTAGCCAATGAGCAGTTCTTC
D: .; size: few; V: TRBV7-2; J: TRBJ2-3; CDR3: CASSPQVSDTQYF; DNA: TGTGCCAGCAGCCCTCAGGTTTCAGATACGCAGTATTTT
D: .; size: many; V: TRBV27; J: TRBJ2-6; CDR3: CASSLSAGANVLTF; DNA: TGTGCCAGCAGTTTATCGGCCGGGGCCAACGTCCTGACTTTC